The source of this TCR beta chain is a study of spatial heterogeneity in lung cancer. Study observations and caveats: Follow-up blood showed ubiquitous expanded tumor TCRs less than blood at resection did.

Each CDR3 protein is one row after TCRdb ran MiXCR on the 5' RACE reads. This table has around 1,600 distinct CDR3 sequences, about 23% appearing once. The time point was: sample taken at primary tumor resection. Unsorted whole RNA of tumor, nontumor lung or frozen PBMC was sequenced. There were 65 or so donors, all of them untreated patients with early-stage non-small cell lung cancer. This clonotype was observed a handful of times. Its cognate antigen is unknown. V lost 3 bases and J lost 3, with 13 bases in between. CDR3 length: 15 amino acids. Germline V gene data show CDR1 as SNHLY and CDR2 as FYNNEI.

The clonotype comes from a male donor with early-stage non-small cell lung cancer. J is TRBJ2-3 and V is TRBV2, with TRBD1 as a possible D gene (7 bases). The starting material was PBMCs, obtained at surgery. This CDR3 reads CASSEAGGGTDTQYF. As DNA, the CDR3 is TGTGCCAGCAGTGAGGCAGGGGGAGGAACAGATACGCAGTATTTT.